The source of this T cell receptor (beta chain) is a study of CD8 T cells in ankylosing spondylitis. With molecular barcodes, quantitative 5'-RACE was used to make the TCR beta libraries. One entry per CDR3 protein results from TCRdb running MiXCR on the 5' RACE reads. The sample records 450,000 to 550,000 distinct CDR3 sequences, roughly 5.3% being singletons. This clonotype was observed many times. As yet, its antigen is unknown. Regarding the study as a whole: Blood of patients with ankylosing spondylitis appeared to be characterized by a TCR beta motif of eight highly homologous variants. Disease-linked clones had a CD8+ phenotype and relatively low frequency in peripheral blood. According to the report, clones linked to the disease were significantly enriched in matched synovial fluid samples taken from ankylosing spondylitis patients.

Trimming took 1 base from V and 4 from J; bases not matched to a gene: 8. The CDR3 consists of 17 residues. The germline V gene has CDR1 SGHRS and CDR2 YFSETQ. The sequencing input was blood, either unsorted or a sorted T cell fraction (not recorded which). The TCR comes from a male donor with ankylosing spondylitis. This chain connects TRBV5-1 to TRBJ1-4, with TRBD1 matching over 9 bases. CDR3: CASSLTGTGPYNEKLFF. As DNA, the CDR3 is TGCGCCAGCAGCTTGACCGGGACAGGGCCTTATAATGAAAAACTGTTTTTT. The variable domain in full, completed from reference TRBV5-1 and TRBJ1-4, reads KAGVTQTPRYLIKTRGQQVTLSCSPISGHRSVSWYQQTPGQGLQFLFEYFSETQRNKGNFPGRFSGRQFSNSRSEMNVSTLELGDSALYLCASSLTGTGPYNEKLFFGSGTQLSVL.